The 6 T cell receptor beta chains presented below share a single source sample, sequenced in a study of neurological immune-mediated disorders. MiXCR, run by TCRdb on the 5' RACE reads, gives a single entry per CDR3 protein. Of some 30,000 distinct CDR3 sequences in the sample, around 17% were seen once. The time point: technical triplicate 3. What was sequenced was CD4+ T cells from blood. Receptors originate from a female donor with HTLV-1-associated myelopathy (HAM/TSP).

This clonotype came up many times. The chain employs TRBV20-1 and TRBJ2-1, with TRBD2 identical over 14 bases. Germline V CDR1 and CDR2: DFQATT, SNEGSKA (reference sequence). The CDR3 consists of 16 residues. J gave up 0 bases and V 3 bases, and 1 base lay outside the gene matches. CDR3 in amino acids: CSARGTSGSSYNEQFF. CDR3 nucleotides: TGCAGTGCTAGGGGGACTAGCGGGAGCTCCTACAATGAGCAGTTCTTC.

This clonotype was found many times. The CDR3 loop is CASSSPPDTQYF. The CDR3 DNA is TGCGCCAGCAGCTCCCCCCCAGATACGCAGTATTTT. The chain recombines TRBV5-1 with TRBJ2-3; D uncertain. The CDR3 extends over 12 amino acids. The V gene's germline CDR1 is SGHRS and CDR2 YFSETQ. V gave up 3 bases and J gave up 4 bases, with 6 bases separating them. The full variable domain, rest sourced from reference TRBV5-1 and TRBJ2-3, is KAGVTQTPRYLIKTRGQQVTLSCSPISGHRSVSWYQQTPGQGLQFLFEYFSETQRNKGNFPGRFSGRQFSNSRSEMNVSTLELGDSALYLCASSSPPDTQYFGPGTRLTVL.

This clonotype was seen ten or more times. The rearrangement uses TRBV7-2 and TRBJ2-1, with D hard to call. CDR3 length: 13 residues. Germline values: CDR1 SGHTA, CDR2 FQGNSA. V lost 10 bases and J lost 8, with 18 bases in between. In DNA form, the CDR3 reads TGTGCCACCCTGACTCAGAACCACCATGAGCAGTTCTTC. Protein product: CATLTQNHHEQFF.

This clonotype has a count of ten or more. This CDR3 reads CASSVSGGPLGDTQYF. The CDR3 DNA reads TGCGCCAGCAGCGTTAGCGGGGGGCCCCTGGGGGATACGCAGTATTTT. The chain carries TRBV5-1 and TRBJ2-3; 10 bases match TRBD2. CDR1 and CDR2 (germline): SGHRS, YFSETQ. CDR3 size: 16 residues. V shed 4 bases and J 6 bases; nucleotides not matched to a gene: 11.

This clonotype was recorded many times. The chain employs TRBV7-8 and TRBJ2-1; unclear D gene. CDR1 SGHVS and CDR2 FQNEAQ come from the germline V gene. This CDR3 is 13 amino acids long. Between the trimmed V and J ends, which lost 2 bases and 9 bases, there was a span of 11 bases. CDR3 amino acids: CASSLRPNGEQFF. The DNA of the CDR3 is TGTGCCAGCAGCTTACGGCCGAACGGTGAGCAGTTCTTC.

This clonotype was picked up many times. This chain connects TRBV28 to TRBJ2-1, with D possibly TRBD2 on 6 matching bases. The CDR3 totals 13 residues. CDR1 is MDHEN and CDR2 is SYDVKM in the germline V gene. V shed 8 bases and J shed 4 bases, with 12 bases lying between them. CDR3 region: CASGPSAYNEQFF. The CDR3 DNA reads as TGTGCCAGCGGGCCTAGCGCTTACAATGAGCAGTTCTTC.